Sequencing of this T cell receptor (beta chain) was carried out in a study of OX40 agonist ivuxolimab in advanced cancers. For the study at large: Cohort: approximately 79% men, mean age about 60, aged about 20 to 85. Study results and limitations: Nonresponders included some who also had low normalized T-cell clonal expansion. Averaging showed that CD8+ T cells had more expanded clones than CD4+ did.

Only in-frame clones appear in the TCRdb table, and some are missing; sequencing was by immunoSEQ multiplex PCR. The repertoire holds about 37,000 clones, about 85% seen once, with roughly 39% in the top ten. The germline V gene has CDR1 LNHDA and CDR2 SQIVND (reference sequence). V was cut by 3 bases and J by 0 bases, with 2 bases left in between. This CDR3 is 13 amino acids long. Blood sampling was done at baseline, cycle 4 day 1, and cycle 7 day 1. A remark on this clone: What it binds is unknown.

The sequenced sample was CD4+ or CD8+ T cells sorted from blood, obtained in a trial of the OX40 agonist ivuxolimab. V is TRBV19 and J is TRBJ1-4; D not resolved. The clonotype was recovered from an adult with an advanced solid tumor such as melanoma, head and neck, liver or kidney cancer. CDR3 bases: TGTGCCAGTAGTATTGCAACTAATGAAAAACTGTTTTTT. It translates to CASSIATNEKLFF.